This T cell receptor beta chain was captured in a study of OX40 agonist ivuxolimab in advanced cancers. Study background: Mean age approximately 61 years, range roughly 20 to 85; 82.7% male.

Germline V gene sequence: CDR1 DFQATT, CDR2 SNEGSKA (reference sequence). The CDR3 has 10 residues. Trimming stripped 3 bases from V and 8 bases from J, with 5 bases between. Only in-frame clones appear in the TCRdb table, and some are missing; sequencing was by immunoSEQ multiplex PCR. The table shows roughly 100,000 clones, with 80% to 90% occurring only once. The V call is TRBV20-1, the J call TRBJ2-1; D not resolved. The specimen was CD4+ or CD8+ T cells sorted from blood, collected in a trial of the OX40 agonist ivuxolimab. This sequence was found in an adult with an advanced solid tumor such as melanoma, head and neck, liver or kidney cancer. The CDR3 region is CSASTYEQFF. CDR3 bases: TGCAGTGCTAGTACGTATGAGCAGTTCTTC.